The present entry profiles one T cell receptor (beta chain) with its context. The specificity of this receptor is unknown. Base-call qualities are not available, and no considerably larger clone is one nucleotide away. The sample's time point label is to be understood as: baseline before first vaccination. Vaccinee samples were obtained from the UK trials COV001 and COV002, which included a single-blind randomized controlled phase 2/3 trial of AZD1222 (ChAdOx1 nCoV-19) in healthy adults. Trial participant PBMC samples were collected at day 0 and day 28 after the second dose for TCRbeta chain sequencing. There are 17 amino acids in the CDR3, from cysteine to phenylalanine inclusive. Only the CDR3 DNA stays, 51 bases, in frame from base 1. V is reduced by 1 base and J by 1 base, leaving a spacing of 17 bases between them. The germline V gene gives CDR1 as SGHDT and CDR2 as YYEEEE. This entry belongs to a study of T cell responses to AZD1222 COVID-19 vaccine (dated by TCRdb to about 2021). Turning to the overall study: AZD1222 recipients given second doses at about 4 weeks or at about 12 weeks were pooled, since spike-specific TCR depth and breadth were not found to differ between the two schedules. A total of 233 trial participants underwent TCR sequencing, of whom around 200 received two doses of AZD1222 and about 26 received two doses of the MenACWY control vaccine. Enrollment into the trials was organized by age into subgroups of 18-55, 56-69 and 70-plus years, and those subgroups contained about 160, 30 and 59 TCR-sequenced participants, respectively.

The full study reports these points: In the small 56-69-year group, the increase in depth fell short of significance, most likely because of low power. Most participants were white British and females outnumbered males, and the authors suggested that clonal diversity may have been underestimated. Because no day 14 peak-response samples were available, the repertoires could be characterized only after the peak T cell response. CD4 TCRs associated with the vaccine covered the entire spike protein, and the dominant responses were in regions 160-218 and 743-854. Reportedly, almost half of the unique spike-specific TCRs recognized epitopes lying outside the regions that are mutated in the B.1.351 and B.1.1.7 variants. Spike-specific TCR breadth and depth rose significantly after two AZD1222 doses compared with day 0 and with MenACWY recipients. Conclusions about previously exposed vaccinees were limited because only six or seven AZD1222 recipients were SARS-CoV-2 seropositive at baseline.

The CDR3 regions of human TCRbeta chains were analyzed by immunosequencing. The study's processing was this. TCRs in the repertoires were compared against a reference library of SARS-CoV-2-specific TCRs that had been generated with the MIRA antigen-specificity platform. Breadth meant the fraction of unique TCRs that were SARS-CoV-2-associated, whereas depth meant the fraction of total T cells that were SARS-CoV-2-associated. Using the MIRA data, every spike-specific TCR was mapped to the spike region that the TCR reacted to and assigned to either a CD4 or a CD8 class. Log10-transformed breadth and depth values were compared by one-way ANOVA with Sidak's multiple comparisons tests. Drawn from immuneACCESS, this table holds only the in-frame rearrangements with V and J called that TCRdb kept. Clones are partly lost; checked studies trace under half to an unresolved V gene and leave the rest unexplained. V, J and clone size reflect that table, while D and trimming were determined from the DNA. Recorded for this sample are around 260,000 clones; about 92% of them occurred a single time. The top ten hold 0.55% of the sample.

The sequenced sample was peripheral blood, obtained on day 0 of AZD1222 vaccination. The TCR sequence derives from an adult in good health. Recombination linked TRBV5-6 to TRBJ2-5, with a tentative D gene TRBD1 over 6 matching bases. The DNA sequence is TGTGCCAGCAGCTTGACAGGGTCCACTACGGGCCAAGAGACCCAGTACTTC. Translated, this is CASSLTGSTTGQETQYF.